This TCR beta chain emerged from a study of breast tumors, draining lymph nodes, adjacent tissues. Breast cancer patients provided tissue from their axillary draining lymph nodes. This clonotype was counted ten times or more. One entry per CDR3 protein results from TCRdb running MiXCR on the multiplex PCR reads. In the table there are about 150,000 distinct CDR3 sequences, about 20% of which are singletons. The sequenced sample was axillary lymph node tissue. This TCR was recovered from a female donor with breast cancer. Some clones in this sample may be carry-over from other donors' samples.

CDR3 sequence reads: CASSDRDNSPLHF. The CDR3 DNA reads TGTGCCAGCAGCGACAGGGATAATTCACCCCTCCACTTT. The chain joins TRBV6-1 to TRBJ1-6, with 7 bases matching TRBD1. Germline assignment: CDR1 MNHNS and CDR2 SASEGT. J gave up 5 bases and V 6 bases, and 1 base lay outside the gene matches. This CDR3 has 13 amino acids.